Each of the 21 T cell receptor beta chains below was sequenced from the same sample in a study of CXCR3-negative and CXCR3-positive naive CD8 T cells. It was by 5' RACE with UMI labels that the TRB cDNA libraries were prepared. TCRdb re-analyzed the 5' RACE reads; it lists each CDR3 protein once, without DNA. The sample has tens of thousands of distinct CDR3 sequences, and its top ten clones hold approximately 1.4%. Material for sequencing was naive CXCR3- CD8+ T cells from blood. Documented subset: CD45RO-CCR7+CD27+CD95- naive CD8+ T cells lacking CXCR3 (TNR3-). The receptors derive from a human donor in good health. Some clones in this sample may be carry-over from other donors' samples.

This rearrangement joins TRBV29-1 to TRBJ2-7; as DNA is missing, the TRBD1 call by TCRdb cannot be tested. This CDR3 region has 14 residues. Germline V gives CDR1 SQVTM, CDR2 ANQGSEA. CDR3 residues: CSVSGGKSSYEQYF.

The chain links TRBV7-6 to TRBJ2-1; TCRdb indicates TRBD2, and absent DNA this call remains unverified. Germline loops: CDR1 SGHVS, CDR2 FNYEAQ. CDR3 length: 17 amino acids. CDR3 in amino acids: CASSLGSGPPGYNEQFF.

The chain links TRBV20-1 to TRBJ2-1; TCRdb indicates TRBD2, and absent DNA this call remains unverified. Germline CDR1 is DFQATT and CDR2 is SNEGSKA (reference sequence). The CDR3 runs 15 residues. CDR3 residues: CSARPPSGGRYEQFF.

The chain is built from TRBV28 and TRBJ1-1; absent DNA, TCRdb's TRBD1 call cannot be checked. Germline CDR1 reads MDHEN; CDR2 reads SYDVKM. The length of the CDR3 is 17 residues. The CDR3 sequence is CASSTYFLQGLNTEAFF.

V is TRBV27 and J is TRBJ1-1. The CDR3 length is 14 residues. Germline CDR1 is MNHEY and CDR2 is SMNVEV (reference sequence). This CDR3 reads CASGDRGGNTEAFF.

The chain recombines TRBV28 with TRBJ2-5; TCRdb indicates TRBD2, and absent DNA this call remains unverified. CDR1 and CDR2 from the germline V gene are MDHEN and SYDVKM. CDR3 length equals 14 residues. This CDR3 is CASSSSIPHGTQYF.

V and J are TRBV9 and TRBJ2-6. CDR3 length: 13 amino acids. Germline V gene lookup returns CDR1 SGDLS and CDR2 YYNGEE. The CDR3 spells CASTEGGANVLTF.

This chain uses TRBV29-1 with TRBJ2-5; TCRdb returns TRBD2, unconfirmable since there is no DNA. Germline lookup yields CDR1 SQVTM and CDR2 ANQGSEA. CDR3 size: 13 residues. The CDR3 sequence: CSVVETSEETQYF. The variable domain in full, completed from reference TRBV29-1 and TRBJ2-5, reads SAVISQKPSRDICQRGTSLTIQCQVDSQVTMMFWYRQQPGQSLTLIATANQGSEATYESGFVIDKFPISRPNLTFSTLTVSNMSPEDSSIYLCSVVETSEETQYFGPGTRLLVL.

Measured by frequency, this clonotype is medium-sized (0.01 to 0.1%). This chain links TRBV15 with TRBJ1-1; checking the TCRdb D call of TRBD1 is not possible without DNA. Germline values: CDR1 LNHNV, CDR2 YYDKDF (reference sequence). The length of the CDR3 is 15 residues. The chain's CDR3 is CATSYRRQGPTEAFF. Complete variable domain (other parts from reference TRBV15 and TRBJ1-1): DAMVIQNPRYQVTQFGKPVTLSCSQTLNHNVMYWYQQKSSQAPKLLFHYYDKDFNNEADTPDNFQSRRPNTSFCFLDIRSPGLGDTAMYLCATSYRRQGPTEAFFGQGTRLTVV.

The chain carries TRBV29-1 and TRBJ2-2; TCRdb returns TRBD2, unconfirmable since there is no DNA. Germline loops: CDR1 SQVTM, CDR2 ANQGSEA. The CDR3 runs 15 residues. CDR3 sequence: CSVTGGAGDTGELFF.

The J gene is TRBJ2-3, the V gene TRBV19; TCRdb calls TRBD2, which cannot be checked without DNA. The CDR3 loop spans 15 amino acids. Germline V lookup: CDR1 LNHDA, CDR2 SQIVND (reference sequence). CDR3: CATSPLGGIADTRYF.

The genes are TRBV3-1 and TRBJ2-7; checking the TCRdb D call of TRBD1 is not possible without DNA. CDR1 is LGHDT, CDR2 YNNKEL, per germline (reference sequence). The CDR3 consists of 15 residues. CDR3 protein: CASSPTQGSSYEQYF.

The chain carries TRBV13 and TRBJ2-5; TCRdb outputs TRBD2, but without DNA this stays unchecked. CDR3 size: 14 residues. The V gene's germline CDR1 is PRHDT and CDR2 FYEKMQ (reference sequence). CDR3 loop: CASSSGGRGETQYF.

The chain carries TRBV10-3 and TRBJ2-3; the D call from TCRdb, TRBD2, cannot be confirmed without DNA. Germline CDR1 and CDR2: ENHRY and SYGVKD. The CDR3 spans 15 residues. CDR3 loop: CAISGGSGGTDTQYF.

The chain has TRBV20-1 and TRBJ2-4; TCRdb names TRBD1, which stays unverified in the absence of DNA. Germline V CDR1 and CDR2: DFQATT, SNEGSKA (reference sequence). The length of the CDR3 is 15 residues. CDR3 sequence reads: CSASGAERGWNIQYF.

Considering frequency, this clonotype is medium-sized (0.01 to 0.1%). The gene calls are TRBV15 and TRBJ2-7; the TCRdb D gene call, TRBD1, has no DNA to confirm it. Germline assignment: CDR1 LNHNV and CDR2 YYDKDF (reference sequence). The CDR3 loop spans 16 amino acids. CDR3 sequence: CATSRTGDRQGYEQYF.

The genes are TRBV7-6 and TRBJ2-1; no DNA is available, so the TRBD1 call from TCRdb remains unchecked. CDR1 is SGHVS, CDR2 FNYEAQ, per germline. The CDR3 sequence is 12 residues long. The CDR3 loop reads CASSLGANEQFF.

The gene calls are TRBV5-1 and TRBJ2-1; TCRdb picks TRBD2, but there is no DNA to check that call. The germline V gene encodes CDR1 SGHRS and CDR2 YFSETQ. This CDR3 has 13 amino acids. The CDR3 spells CASSVIGGGEQFF.

This CDR3 reads CASSSLAGKQETQYF. V usage is TRBV6-4 and J usage is TRBJ2-5; TCRdb proposes TRBD1, but this gene call is untestable without DNA. The CDR3 has 15 residues. Per germline, CDR1 MRHNA and CDR2 SNTAGT.

The J gene is TRBJ2-7, the V gene TRBV27; TCRdb lists TRBD2, though no DNA is available to test this call. Germline V CDR1 and CDR2: MNHEY, SMNVEV (reference sequence). The CDR3 is made up of 14 amino acids. This CDR3 is CASINSGAPYEQYF.

The gene calls are TRBV6-2 or TRBV6-3 and TRBJ2-6; absent DNA, TCRdb's TRBD1 call cannot be checked. CDR3 length: 15 residues. CDR1 is MNHEY, CDR2 SVGEGT, per germline. The CDR3 protein is CASSYTGTGANVLTF.